The clone carrying this T cell receptor beta chain was observed a handful of times. The data were taken from a study of post-analysis software for immune sequencing data. Each TCR beta cDNA library carried unique molecular identifiers. TCRdb reprocessed the PCR reads via MiXCR and lists one record per CDR3 protein. The sample includes about 800,000 distinct CDR3 sequences, roughly 29% of them seen just once. The TCR originated in a girl aged 10 to 17 with multiple sclerosis. The source material was blood.

CDR3 loop: CASGLAGTDTQYF. DNA for the CDR3: TGTGCCAGCGGGCTAGCGGGCACAGATACGCAGTATTTT. The chain is built from TRBV2 and TRBJ2-3; 7 positions agree with TRBD2. Germline CDR1 is SNHLY and CDR2 is FYNNEI. V trimming: 8 bases; J trimming: 1 base; junction bases outside the gene matches: 3. CDR3 length equals 13 residues.